One sample yielded the 3 T cell receptor beta chains listed below, sequenced in a study of T cells in Graves' hyperthyroidism and ophthalmopathy. The CDR3 regions of TCR beta were amplified from RNA transcripts. In the first-round RT-PCR of the TCR CDR3, the HTBI primer set was used. TCRdb re-called the multiplex PCR reads through MiXCR, storing one row per CDR3 protein. Of 250,000 to 300,000 distinct CDR3 sequences listed, roughly 15% are singletons. What was sequenced was blood. The receptors originated from a woman in her thirties or forties with Graves' hyperthyroidism that later progressed to Graves' ophthalmopathy.

A word on this clonotype: A much more abundant neighbour one base away suggests this may be a read error. The CDR3 coding sequence is TGTGCCAGCAGCCAATCGGGACAGTACTACGAGCAGTACTTC. As protein: CASSQSGQYYEQYF. This sequence joins TRBV3-1 and TRBJ2-7; 7 bases agree with TRBD1. V gave up 2 bases and J gave up 3 bases; unmatched junction bases: 4. Germline V gene sequence: CDR1 LGHDT, CDR2 YNNKEL (reference sequence). The CDR3 covers 14 residues.

This clonotype came up many times. The chain joins TRBV27 to TRBJ2-7; no reliable D call. CDR3 length: 13 residues. The V end lost 2 bases, the J end lost 0 bases, and 5 bases lay between the germline ends. Looked up from germline, CDR1 is MNHEY and CDR2 is SMNVEV (reference sequence). The CDR3 DNA reads as TGTGCCAGCAGTTTAAACCCCTCCTACGAGCAGTACTTC. Translating it yields CASSLNPSYEQYF.

The table lists this clonotype with many counts. This chain joins TRBV28 and TRBJ2-2, with 9 bases fitting TRBD2. The CDR3 covers 14 residues. Germline CDR1 reads MDHEN; CDR2 reads SYDVKM. Germline trimming cut 6 bases from V and 4 bases from J; bases unmatched to any gene: 3. CDR3 nucleotide sequence: TGTGCCAGCAGCCAGCGGGAGGTCACCGGGGAGCTGTTTTTT. It is translated as CASSQREVTGELFF.